This T cell receptor beta chain came from a study of OX40 agonist ivuxolimab in advanced cancers. Study summary: Therapy given before enrollment (anti-PD-1, anti-PD-L1 or anti-CTLA-4) was allowed, and around 40% had some.

Generated by immunoSEQ multiplex PCR, the TCRdb table keeps only in-frame clones and is missing some. The repertoire consists of 15,000 to 20,000 clones, with around 87% occurring once and the leading ten covering roughly 34%. Sequences were derived from CD4+ or CD8+ T cells sorted from blood, sampled in a trial of the OX40 agonist ivuxolimab. The sequence was collected from an adult with an advanced solid tumor such as melanoma, head and neck, liver or kidney cancer.

CDR3 in DNA: TGTGCCAGCTCAGGGGGCGACGGCACCGGGGAGCTGTTTTTT. Its protein product is CASSGGDGTGELFF. The chain has TRBV19 and TRBJ2-2; TRBD1 aligns across 8 bases. CDR3 length: 14 amino acids. V lost 9 bases, J lost 4 bases, and 7 bases stayed unmatched. Germline CDR1 LNHDA, CDR2 SQIVND (reference sequence).